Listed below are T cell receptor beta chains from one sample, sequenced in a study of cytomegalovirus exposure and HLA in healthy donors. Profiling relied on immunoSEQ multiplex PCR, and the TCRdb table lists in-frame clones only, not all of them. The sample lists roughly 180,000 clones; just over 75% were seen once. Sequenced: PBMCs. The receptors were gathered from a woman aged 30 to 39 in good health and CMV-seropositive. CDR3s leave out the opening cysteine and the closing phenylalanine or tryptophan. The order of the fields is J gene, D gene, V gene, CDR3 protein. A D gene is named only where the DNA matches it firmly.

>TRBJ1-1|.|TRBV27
ASSLWPSPEAF
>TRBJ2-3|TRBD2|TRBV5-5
ASSWPLAGADTQY
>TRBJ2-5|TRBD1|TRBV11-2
ASSLGPGQGQETQY
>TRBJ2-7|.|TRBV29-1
SVEIQPYEQY
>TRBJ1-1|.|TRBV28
VTTADSYTEAF
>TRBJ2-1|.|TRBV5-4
ASRAEAGSSYNEQF
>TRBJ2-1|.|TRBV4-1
ASSQDWQPSYNEQF
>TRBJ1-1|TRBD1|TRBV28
ASSSGTGLRSTEAF
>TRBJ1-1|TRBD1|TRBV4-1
ASSQTGKMNTEAF
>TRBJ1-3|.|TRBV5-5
ASSLGQGMYSGNTIY
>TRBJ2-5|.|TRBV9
ASSVWNRAEETQY
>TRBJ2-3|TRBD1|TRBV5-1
ASSLAGQGPDTQY
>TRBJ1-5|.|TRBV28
ASSFWVGGGNQPQH
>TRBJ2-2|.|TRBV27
ASSSRWGDTGELF
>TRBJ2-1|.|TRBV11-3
ASSLSLATYDEQF
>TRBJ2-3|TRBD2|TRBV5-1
ASSLGAVAGGTDTQY
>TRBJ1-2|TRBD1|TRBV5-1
ASSKRQGADYGYT
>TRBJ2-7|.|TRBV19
ASSNRDYEQY
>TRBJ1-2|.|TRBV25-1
ASSPPGFNYGYT
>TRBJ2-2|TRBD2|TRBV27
ASSTAGTSSTGELF
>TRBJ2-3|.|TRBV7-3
ASSLTRMRGRGTDTQY
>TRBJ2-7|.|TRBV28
ASRPQLSYEQY
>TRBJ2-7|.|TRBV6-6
ASSSVGQAYEQY
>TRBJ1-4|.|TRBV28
ASKEVGEKLF
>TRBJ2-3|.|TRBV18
ASSPGRRLDTQY
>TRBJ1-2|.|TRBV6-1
ASSESGRVGGYT
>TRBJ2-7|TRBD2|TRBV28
ASSFYGLAGEGNTYEQY
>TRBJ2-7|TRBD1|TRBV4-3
ASSLYVTGTGAYEQY
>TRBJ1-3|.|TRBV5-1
ASSPDSYSGNTIY
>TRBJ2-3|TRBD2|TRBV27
ASRPFGRGALGTDTQY
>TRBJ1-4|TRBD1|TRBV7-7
ASSLAGTGAEKLF
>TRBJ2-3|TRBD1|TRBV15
ATRGGQGITDTQY
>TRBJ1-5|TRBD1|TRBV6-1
ASSNTGAVKPQH
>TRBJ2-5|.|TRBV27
ASSLQGQTQY
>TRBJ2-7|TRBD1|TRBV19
ARKSGTGATYEQY
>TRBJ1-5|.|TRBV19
ASSFGVGNQPQH
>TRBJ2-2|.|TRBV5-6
ASSPPGNTGELF